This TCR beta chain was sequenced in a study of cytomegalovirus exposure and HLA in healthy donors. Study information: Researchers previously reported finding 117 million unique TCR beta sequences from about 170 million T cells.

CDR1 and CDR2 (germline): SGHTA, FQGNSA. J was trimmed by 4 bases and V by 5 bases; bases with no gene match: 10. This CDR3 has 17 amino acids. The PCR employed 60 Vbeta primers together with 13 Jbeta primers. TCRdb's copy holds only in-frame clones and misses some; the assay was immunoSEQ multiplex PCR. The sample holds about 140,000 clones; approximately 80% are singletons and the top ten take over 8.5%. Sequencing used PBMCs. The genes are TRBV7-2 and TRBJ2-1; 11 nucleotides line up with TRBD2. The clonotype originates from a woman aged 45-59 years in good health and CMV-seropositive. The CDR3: CASSSDLAGGQYNEQFF. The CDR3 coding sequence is TGTGCCAGCAGCAGCGACCTAGCGGGGGGACAGTACAATGAGCAGTTCTTC.